This TCR beta chain was sequenced during a study of OX40 agonist ivuxolimab in advanced cancers. Study summary: Males comprised about 78% of the group, whose mean age was about 62 years (range roughly 23 to 80). Findings and caveats of the study: Antigen specificity was not determined for the expanded peripheral T cells.

The CDR3 runs 16 residues. Germline V lookup: CDR1 SGHRS, CDR2 YFSETQ. V lost 2 bases, J lost 6 bases, and 8 bases stayed unmatched. Points on this clone: Antigen specificity is unknown.

Clones were sequenced by immunoSEQ multiplex PCR, and TCRdb holds only the in-frame ones, with some missing. This sample has some 60,000 clones, with around 86% found just once. The chain carries TRBV5-1 and TRBJ2-2; TRBD1 agrees at 9 bases. This clonotype was obtained from an adult with an advanced solid tumor such as melanoma, head and neck, liver or kidney cancer. The sequencing here drew on CD4+ or CD8+ T cells sorted from blood, taken in a trial of the OX40 agonist ivuxolimab. The DNA of the CDR3 is TGCGCCAGCAGCTTCCTAGACAGGGGGAGCGCCGGGGAGCTGTTTTTT. It is translated as CASSFLDRGSAGELFF.